This record concerns one T cell receptor beta chain sequence. Per the authors' pipeline: Reference gene primers were amplified, and this amplification served to estimate nucleated cell counts. Method: immunoSEQ multiplex PCR; TCRdb's copy keeps in-frame clones and lacks some. The DNA gave D and trimming, while V, J and clone size come from that table. The sample carries about 50,000 clones, 90% to 95% recorded once. V was trimmed by 6 bases and J by 0 bases, leaving 13 bases between them. The CDR3 covers 15 residues. Germline V gives CDR1 SGDLS, CDR2 YYNGEE. This sample stems from a study of blood T cell repertoires in COVID-19. Overall study: Acute-phase and convalescent COVID-19 samples originated in the United States, Italy and Spain.

Sequencing input: peripheral blood. The chain carries TRBV9 and TRBJ1-3; TRBD1 is a possible D gene (6 bases). The sequence was collected from a human donor in a cohort sampled during active COVID-19. The CDR3 here is CASTPTGPSGNTIYF. As DNA, the CDR3 is TGTGCCAGCACTCCGACAGGACCCTCTGGAAACACCATATATTTT.